A single T cell receptor (beta chain) is shown here with its context. The V and J ends lost 0 bases and 6 bases respectively, with 13 bases between them. CDR1 SGDLS and CDR2 YYNGEE come from the germline V gene. The CDR3 has 14 amino acids. These data originate in a study of OX40 agonist ivuxolimab in advanced cancers. Generated by immunoSEQ multiplex PCR, the TCRdb table keeps only in-frame clones and is missing some. The sample consists of around 22,000 clones, 80% to 90% of them appearing once. The sequence derives from an adult with an advanced solid tumor such as melanoma, head and neck, liver or kidney cancer. The sample consisted of CD4+ or CD8+ T cells sorted from blood, taken in a trial of the OX40 agonist ivuxolimab. This chain links TRBV9 with TRBJ2-7; tentatively, D is TRBD2 (6 bases). The CDR3 DNA sequence: TGTGCCAGCAGCGTAGGCGGGGCCCCTAGCGAGCAGTACTTC. This sequence encodes CASSVGGAPSEQYF.